This T cell receptor beta chain was found in a study of shared clonotypes between healthy human individuals. Findings and caveats of the study: The authors expected sequencing depth to affect clonotype sharing among donors.

Concerning this clone itself: Its antigen is undetermined.

Germline CDR1 is SNHLY and CDR2 is FYNNEI. CDR3 size: 14 residues. Deletions cut 2 bases from V and 2 bases from J, with 10 bases between. Sequenced by immunoSEQ multiplex PCR; TCRdb stores in-frame clones only, minus some. The sample records around 2.1 million clones, 85% to 95% being singletons. The naive CD8 subset, CD45RO-negative cells positively selected for CCR7, excluded terminally differentiated effector memory CD45RA+ cells. All donors were healthy HIV-negative adults lacking recent acute infections or vaccinations. Adults of Caucasian background living in Nashville, Tennessee made up all donors.

The rearrangement links TRBV2 to TRBJ2-7, with D perhaps matching TRBD2 (6 bases). Sequenced material: naive CD8+ T cells from PBMCs. This clonotype was obtained from a man aged 18 to 30 in good health. Some clones in this sample may be carry-over from other donors' samples. The CDR3 region is CASSEWDSTYEQYF. CDR3 in DNA: TGTGCCAGCAGTGAATGGGACTCGACCTACGAGCAGTACTTC.